Below are 32 T cell receptor beta chains sequenced from a single sample in a study of blood T cell repertoires in COVID-19. Repertoires were generated with immunoSEQ multiplex PCR, while TCRdb's copy carries only in-frame clones and drops some. The data contain about 300,000 clones, approximately 89% of them singletons. Sequenced input: PBMCs or T cells enriched from blood (not recorded which). The receptors come from a woman between 45 and 65 years old who had been exposed to COVID-19.

This rearrangement joins TRBV19 to TRBJ1-1; possible D gene TRBD1, 6 bases. Germline lookup yields CDR1 LNHDA and CDR2 SQIVND (reference sequence). The CDR3 totals 15 residues. Trimming shortened V by 4 bases and J by 0 bases, and 12 bases separated the two germline ends. The CDR3 reads CASSRRTELNTEAFF. As DNA, the CDR3 is TGTGCCAGTAGTAGAAGGACAGAGCTGAACACTGAAGCTTTCTTT.

The gene calls are TRBV28 and TRBJ1-2; the match to TRBD1 covers 7 bases. This CDR3 is built from 13 residues. CDR1 is MDHEN, CDR2 SYDVKM, per germline. After removal of 5 bases from V and 7 bases from J, the junction contained 7 bases not matched to a gene. The CDR3 nucleotides are TGTGCCAGCAGTCCTGGACAGGCAGGTGGCTACACCTTC. Translating gives CASSPGQAGGYTF.

A note on this clone: At one boundary the junction diverges from the germline segment, which might be a read error. The V gene is TRBV2, the J gene TRBJ2-7; TRBD1 matches 10 bases. The CDR3 is made up of 15 amino acids. The germline CDR1 and CDR2 sequences are SNHLY and FYNNEI. The CDR3 nucleotides are TGTGCCAGCAGTGTGGACAGGGGGATCGCCTACGAGCGGCACTTC. Encoded protein: CASSVDRGIAYERHF.

Only a few counts were recorded for this clone. This chain joins TRBV13 and TRBJ2-3, with TRBD1 identical over 10 bases. V gave up 5 bases and J gave up 0 bases; unmatched junction bases: 14. The V gene's germline CDR1 is PRHDT and CDR2 FYEKMQ (reference sequence). The CDR3 runs 19 residues. In DNA form, the CDR3 reads TGTGCCAGCAGCCCCCGTTGGACAGGGGGAGATAGGAGCACAGATACGCAGTATTTT. It specifies CASSPRWTGGDRSTDTQYF.

The chain uses TRBV6-4 and TRBJ1-4; TRBD1 might be the D (6 bases). The germline V gene encodes CDR1 MRHNA and CDR2 SNTAGT. The CDR3 runs 16 residues. V dropped 7 bases and J dropped 8 bases, with 23 bases sitting between them. The DNA of the CDR3 is TGTGCCAGCACCCCAGGACAGATATTCTCATGGGAAAAACTGTTTTTT. Translating gives CASTPGQIFSWEKLFF.

This chain links TRBV5-1 with TRBJ2-1; 8 bases are a match to TRBD2. The CDR3 length is 16 residues. The germline CDR1 and CDR2 sequences are SGHRS and YFSETQ. V gave up 5 bases and J gave up 7 bases; unmatched junction bases: 14. The CDR3 DNA follows: TGCGCCAGCAGTTTCGGCGGGAGCGGGGGCGGAAATGAGCAGTTCTTC. As protein: CASSFGGSGGGNEQFF.

V gene TRBV11-1 combines with J gene TRBJ1-1; D is undetermined. V shed 2 bases and J shed 12 bases, with 16 bases lying between them. CDR1 SGHAT and CDR2 FQDESV come from the germline V gene (reference sequence). This CDR3 region has 13 residues. The CDR3 sequence: CASSLSGDRETFF. The CDR3 DNA is TGTGCCAGCAGCTTATCCGGGGATCGGGAAACTTTCTTT.

The chain joins TRBV5-1 to TRBJ2-5, with TRBD2 matching over 8 bases. The CDR3 is made up of 15 amino acids. In germline, CDR1 is SGHRS, CDR2 YFSETQ. Losses at the gene ends were 0 bases for V and 4 bases for J; bases not matched to a gene: 5. The chain's CDR3 is CASSLAGGTPETQYF. CDR3 nucleotide sequence: TGCGCCAGCAGCTTGGCGGGGGGGACCCCAGAGACCCAGTACTTC.

The chain recombines TRBV7-2 with TRBJ1-3, with a tentative D call TRBD1 (6 bases). The CDR3 totals 16 residues. Germline V CDR1 and CDR2: SGHTA, FQGNSA. V was cut by 1 base and J by 0 bases, with 10 bases left in between. The CDR3 loop is CASSLGGRISGNTIYF. CDR3 in DNA: TGTGCCAGCAGCTTAGGGGGGCGGATCTCTGGAAACACCATATATTTT.

The chain joins TRBV7-2 to TRBJ1-1; TRBD1 matches 7 bases. V lost 1 base to trimming and J lost 5 bases; unmatched junction nucleotides: 7. Germline assignment: CDR1 SGHTA and CDR2 FQGNSA. This CDR3 contains 15 residues. CDR3 protein: CASSLGAPRGTEAFF. The DNA for the CDR3 is TGTGCCAGCAGCTTAGGGGCACCCAGGGGGACTGAAGCTTTCTTT.

V and J are TRBV5-1 and TRBJ1-2, with 8 bases fitting TRBD1. The CDR3 runs 13 residues. V lost 3 bases to trimming and J lost 4 bases; unmatched junction nucleotides: 2. From germline, CDR1 is SGHRS and CDR2 YFSETQ. CDR3 loop: CASSWDRSYGYTF. The CDR3 region has the DNA TGCGCCAGCAGCTGGGACAGGAGCTATGGCTACACCTTC.

The gene calls are TRBV4-2 and TRBJ1-5, with 10 bases lining up with TRBD1. Germline CDR1 and CDR2: LGHNA and YNFKEQ. V gave up 2 bases and J gave up 5 bases; unmatched junction bases: 6. The CDR3 runs 16 residues. The CDR3 DNA is TGTGCCAGCAGCCAATCCTGGACAGGGGGAGATCAGCCCCAGCATTTT. Its translation: CASSQSWTGGDQPQHF.

This clone was found once. The chain links TRBV7-2 to TRBJ2-1; TRBD2 matches 7 bases. CDR3 length equals 16 residues. V lost 0 bases, J lost 5 bases, and 7 bases stayed unmatched. Germline V gene data show CDR1 as SGHTA and CDR2 as FQGNSA. CDR3: CASSLALRGRNNEQFF. The CDR3 region has the DNA TGTGCCAGCAGCTTAGCTTTGCGGGGGAGGAACAATGAGCAGTTCTTC.

The chain combines TRBV12-3 or TRBV12-4 with TRBJ1-4, with TRBD1 as a possible D gene (5 bases). The CDR3 is made up of 13 amino acids. The V end lost 6 bases, the J end lost 6 bases, and 11 bases lay between the germline ends. CDR3: CASSWGVDEKLFF. For the CDR3, the DNA is TGTGCCAGCAGCTGGGGGGTCGATGAAAAACTGTTTTTT.

The V gene is TRBV11-2, the J gene TRBJ1-1, with D possibly matching TRBD1 (5 bases). The ends were cut back, 6 bases at V and 1 base at J, with 12 bases in the middle. CDR1 is SGHAT and CDR2 is FQNNGV in the germline V gene. The length of the CDR3 is 14 residues. The chain's CDR3 is CASSVSGRNTEAFF. The CDR3, as DNA: TGTGCCAGCAGTGTATCAGGGCGGAACACTGAAGCTTTCTTT.

The genes are TRBV4-1 and TRBJ2-7, with a tentative D call TRBD1 (6 bases). Trimming took off 4 bases at V and 0 bases at J, with 10 bases between the two ends. Germline V lookup: CDR1 MGHRA, CDR2 YSYEKL. CDR3 length equals 14 residues. The CDR3 sequence: CASSRGTSSYEQYF. In DNA, the CDR3 is TGCGCCAGCAGCCGGGGGACATCCTCCTACGAGCAGTACTTC.

J is TRBJ1-2 and V is TRBV5-1; no clear D gene. CDR3 size: 15 residues. V was cut by 0 bases and J by 14 bases, with 23 bases left in between. Germline values: CDR1 SGHRS, CDR2 YFSETQ. The CDR3 coding sequence is TGCGCCAGCAGCTTGGCCGCCGCCGTGGGAGACAACCCGACCTTC. Translating gives CASSLAAAVGDNPTF.

This clone has just a few counts. This chain connects TRBV4-1 to TRBJ1-1, with 8 bases identical to TRBD1. CDR1 MGHRA and CDR2 YSYEKL come from the germline V gene. V was clipped by 3 bases and J by 5 bases; unmatched bases: 8. This CDR3 spans 15 amino acids. The CDR3 loop reads CASSQLTGGLTEAFF. Here the CDR3 DNA reads TGCGCCAGCAGCCAGCTTACAGGGGGGCTGACTGAAGCTTTCTTT.

The chain recombines TRBV3-1 (or the pseudogene TRBV3-2) with TRBJ1-1; no clear D gene. Germline loops: CDR1 LGHDT, CDR2 YNNKEL (reference sequence). V dropped 2 bases and J dropped 0 bases, with 7 bases sitting between them. The CDR3 totals 14 residues. CDR3 sequence (DNA): TGTGCCAGCAGCCAACTTACGGTGAACACTGAAGCTTTCTTT. Translating gives CASSQLTVNTEAFF.

The chain joins TRBV3-1 (or the pseudogene TRBV3-2) to TRBJ2-4; D is uncertain. This CDR3 has 12 residues. V lost 8 bases to trimming and J lost 5 bases, with 10 bases between them. Per the germline V gene, CDR1 is LGHDT and CDR2 is YNNKEL (reference sequence). The CDR3 here is CASSLSQNIQYF. The CDR3, as DNA: TGTGCCAGCTCCCTTTCCCAAAACATTCAGTACTTC.

This clone was found once. This sequence joins TRBV5-4 and TRBJ1-3; unclear D gene. The CDR3 length is 15 residues. Per the germline V gene, CDR1 is SGHNT and CDR2 is YYREEE (reference sequence). The V end was cut by 4 bases, the J end by 0 bases, with 11 bases between. The CDR3 nucleotides are TGTGCCAGCAGCATCGACACGAGCTCTGGAAACACCATATATTTT. Amino acids: CASSIDTSSGNTIYF. Variable domain in full (rest from reference TRBV5-4 and TRBJ1-3): ETGVTQSPTHLIKTRGQQVTLRCSSQSGHNTVSWYQQALGQGPQFIFQYYREEENGRGNFPPRFSGLQFPNYSSELNVNALELDDSALYLCASSIDTSSGNTIYFGEGSWLTVV.

The chain employs TRBV13 and TRBJ1-1; 9 bases align to TRBD1. The CDR3 consists of 14 residues. In germline, CDR1 is PRHDT, CDR2 FYEKMQ (reference sequence). Unmatched junction bases numbered 6, after V lost 5 bases and J lost 5 bases. The CDR3 nucleotides read TGTGCCAGCAGCCAGGACAGGGGTTGGACTGAAGCTTTCTTT. Residues: CASSQDRGWTEAFF.

The rearrangement uses TRBV9 and TRBJ1-1; no reliable D call. CDR3 length: 15 amino acids. Per the germline V gene, CDR1 is SGDLS and CDR2 is YYNGEE. V was shortened by 6 bases and J by 5 bases, with 20 bases between the two germline ends. The CDR3, as DNA: TGTGCCAGCACCCGTATTGGGTCCTCGGGGACTGAAGCTTTCTTT. It codes for CASTRIGSSGTEAFF.

V usage is TRBV11-1 and J usage is TRBJ2-5; TRBD1 aligns across 8 bases. V lost 5 bases and J lost 7; bases outside the gene matches: 9. The germline CDR1 and CDR2 sequences are SGHAT and FQDESV (reference sequence). This CDR3 is 14 amino acids long. The CDR3 DNA reads as TGTGCCAGCAGCCCGGACAGGGAACTAGGGACCCAGTACTTC. Translating gives CASSPDRELGTQYF.

The genes are TRBV19 and TRBJ2-3; 7 bases match TRBD1. Germline values: CDR1 LNHDA, CDR2 SQIVND (reference sequence). The CDR3 runs 19 residues. The ends lost 4 bases at V and 6 bases at J; junction bases unmatched: 22. The CDR3 region has the DNA TGTGCCAGTAGTACGCCGAAACCTAGACAGGGAGCCTTGGGGGATACGCAGTATTTT. Protein: CASSTPKPRQGALGDTQYF.

The chain recombines TRBV5-6 with TRBJ1-2, with 8 nucleotides matching TRBD1. The CDR3 contains 13 residues. The V gene's germline CDR1 is SGHDT and CDR2 YYEEEE. V was pared by 4 bases and J by 7 bases, with 6 bases of the junction left unmatched. This CDR3 reads CASSPDRAPGYTF. The CDR3 region has the DNA TGTGCCAGCAGCCCGGACAGGGCACCTGGCTACACCTTC.

The chain joins TRBV4-1 to TRBJ1-1, with 9 bases matching TRBD1. Trimming removed 1 base from V and 0 bases from J; junction bases left unmatched: 6. This CDR3 contains 17 residues. Looked up from germline, CDR1 is MGHRA and CDR2 is YSYEKL. The CDR3 here is CASSQVMTGGLNTEAFF. As DNA, the CDR3 is TGCGCCAGCAGCCAAGTAATGACAGGGGGGCTGAACACTGAAGCTTTCTTT.

A few counts support this clone. This chain uses TRBV5-5 with TRBJ1-1, with D tentatively TRBD1 (5 bases). The germline gives CDR1 SGHKS, CDR2 YYEKEE (reference sequence). This CDR3 has 14 residues. V was cut by 4 bases and J by 4 bases, with 14 bases left in between. DNA of the CDR3: TGTGCCAGCAGCACCGGGGGGTTGAGCACTGAAGCTTTCTTT. Translated: CASSTGGLSTEAFF.

The chain uses TRBV27 and TRBJ2-1; TRBD1 matches 10 bases. This CDR3 is 13 amino acids long. CDR1 and CDR2 from the germline V gene are MNHEY and SMNVEV (reference sequence). J lost 4 bases, V lost 11 bases, and 5 bases had no gene match. CDR3: CAAGQGTYNEQFF. The CDR3 DNA follows: TGTGCCGCGGGACAGGGGACTTACAATGAGCAGTTCTTC.

Points on this clone: Different DNA sequences within this sample yield the same CDR3. This chain uses TRBV5-6 with TRBJ2-4; a possible D gene is TRBD2 (5 bases). This CDR3 is built from 14 residues. From germline, CDR1 is SGHDT and CDR2 YYEEEE. Trimming pared 2 bases from V and 0 bases from J, leaving 6 bases between. The CDR3 DNA reads TGTGCCAGCAGCTTTCGGGGAGCCAAAAACATTCAGTACTTC. This sequence encodes CASSFRGAKNIQYF.

The rearrangement links TRBV6-4 to TRBJ1-5; D not resolved. Per the germline V gene, CDR1 is MRHNA and CDR2 is SNTAGT. This CDR3 is 14 amino acids long. V was cut by 4 bases and J by 2 bases, with 9 bases left in between. The CDR3 nucleotides read TGTGCCAGCAGTGCATCCGAGGGCAATCAGCCCCAGCATTTT. This sequence encodes CASSASEGNQPQHF.

The genes are TRBV6-4 and TRBJ1-5; D unresolved. V lost 6 bases and J 7 bases, leaving 28 bases between the germline ends. The CDR3 has 18 residues. Germline V gives CDR1 MRHNA, CDR2 SNTAGT. DNA of the CDR3: TGTGCCAGCAGACAGAGGGCGGTTGTCGGGGTGCGGGGACAGCCCCAGCATTTT. It encodes CASRQRAVVGVRGQPQHF.